A selection of T cell receptor beta chains follows, all from one sample in a study of blood T cell repertoires in COVID-19. The data were produced by immunoSEQ multiplex PCR, yet TCRdb's version contains in-frame clones alone and is incomplete. The sample lists tens of thousands of clones; around 81% were seen once. Sequenced material: peripheral blood. The receptor source for this set is a man aged 55-75 years with acute or convalescent COVID-19. CDR3s include the opening cysteine and the closing phenylalanine or tryptophan. The order of the fields is clone size, J gene, D gene, V gene, CDR3 protein, CDR3 DNA. The D gene is left open where the match is weak. Clone size is shown for a subset of rows, as once, few, many or a class of expanded clone.

NA	TRBJ1-5	TRBD1	TRBV2	CASRVTGGDQPQHF	TGTGCCAGCAGAGTTACAGGGGGCGATCAGCCCCAGCATTTT
NA	TRBJ1-1	NA	TRBV7-9	CASSPPDRTGTEAFF	TGTGCCAGCAGCCCCCCAGACAGGACGGGCACTGAAGCTTTCTTT
NA	TRBJ2-1	TRBD2	TRBV7-9	CASNLISGGVHEQFF	TGTGCCAGCAATTTGATAAGCGGGGGGGTTCATGAGCAGTTCTTC
NA	TRBJ1-2	TRBD1	TRBV9	CASTRQGIFLNYGYTF	TGTGCCAGCACCCGACAGGGGATTTTTCTTAACTATGGCTACACCTTC
NA	TRBJ2-2	NA	TRBV19	CASGGPRNTGELFF	TGTGCCAGCGGGGGACCTAGAAACACCGGGGAGCTGTTTTTT
NA	TRBJ1-2	TRBD1	TRBV7-2	CASSLDRLRDGYTF	TGTGCCAGCAGCTTGGACAGGCTGCGGGATGGCTACACCTTC
NA	TRBJ2-3	TRBD2	TRBV29-1	CSVERGAFFTDTQYF	TGCAGCGTTGAGCGGGGGGCATTCTTCACAGATACGCAGTATTTT
NA	TRBJ2-1	NA	TRBV7-3	CASSPGPGSNEQFF	TGTGCCAGCAGCCCCGGTCCGGGTTCCAATGAGCAGTTCTTC
NA	TRBJ1-5	TRBD1	TRBV27	CASSRYPTPGGNQPQHF	TGTGCCAGCAGTAGATATCCCACCCCAGGGGGGAATCAGCCCCAGCATTTT
NA	TRBJ1-2	TRBD1	TRBV7-3	CASSPKGQSNYGYTF	TGTGCCAGCAGCCCCAAGGGACAGTCGAACTATGGCTACACCTTC
NA	TRBJ2-3	NA	TRBV7-3	CASSLAGKGTDTQYF	TGTGCCAGCAGCTTGGCAGGGAAGGGCACAGATACGCAGTATTTT
NA	TRBJ2-2	TRBD2	TRBV29-1	CSVQMRGGTGELFF	TGCAGCGTTCAGATGAGGGGAGGGACCGGGGAGCTGTTTTTT
NA	TRBJ1-2	NA	TRBV28	CASSLVRDRSYGYTF	TGTGCCAGCAGTTTAGTCCGCGACAGGAGCTATGGCTACACCTTC
few	TRBJ1-5	NA	TRBV7-2	CASSLLIGGSNQPQHF	TGTGCCAGCAGCTTACTGATAGGGGGTAGCAATCAGCCCCAGCATTTT
NA	TRBJ2-7	TRBD1	TRBV11-2	CASSSPTGSEDEQYF	TGTGCCAGCAGCTCACCGACAGGGAGTGAAGACGAGCAGTACTTC
NA	TRBJ1-2	NA	TRBV3-1/TRBV3-2	CASSQGGLYGYTF	TGTGCCAGCAGCCAGGGCGGACTCTATGGCTACACCTTC
NA	TRBJ2-1	NA	TRBV7-3	CASSSSNSKYNEQFF	TGTGCCAGCAGCTCCTCCAACAGCAAGTACAATGAGCAGTTCTTC
once	TRBJ2-7	NA	TRBV14	CASSQARKQYF	TGTGCCAGCAGCCAGGCCCGCAAGCAGTACTTC
NA	TRBJ2-6	TRBD1	TRBV7-8	CASSSDRAWANVLTF	TGTGCCAGCAGCTCAGACAGGGCCTGGGCCAACGTCCTGACTTTC
once	TRBJ1-1	TRBD1	TRBV28	CASSGTGEALGTEAFF	TGTGCCAGCAGTGGGACAGGGGAAGCCTTGGGCACTGAAGCTTTCTTT
NA	TRBJ1-1	NA	TRBV11-1	CASKPWGGLGTEAFF	TGTGCCAGCAAACCTTGGGGGGGGCTGGGCACTGAAGCTTTCTTT
NA	TRBJ1-2	NA	TRBV11-2	CASSPTEANYGYTF	TGTGCCAGCAGCCCTACGGAGGCCAACTATGGCTACACCTTC
NA	TRBJ1-1	TRBD1	TRBV3-1/TRBV3-2	CASSHPQGIGAFF	TGTGCCAGCAGCCACCCACAGGGGATCGGAGCTTTCTTT
NA	TRBJ1-1	NA	TRBV23-1	CASSGEGNTEAFF	TGCGCCAGCAGTGGTGAGGGGAACACTGAAGCTTTCTTT
NA	TRBJ2-2	TRBD1	TRBV19	CASSAGTGDTGELFF	TGTGCCAGTAGTGCAGGGACAGGCGACACCGGGGAGCTGTTTTTT
NA	TRBJ1-1	NA	TRBV7-2	CASSPAGTEAFF	TGTGCCAGCAGCCCGGCCGGGACTGAAGCTTTCTTT
NA	TRBJ2-6	NA	TRBV6-2/TRBV6-3	CASSSPGFGANVLTF	TGTGCCAGCAGTTCCCCAGGGTTCGGGGCCAACGTCCTGACTTTC
NA	TRBJ1-5	NA	TRBV30	CAWSSGLSNQPQHF	TGTGCCTGGAGTTCGGGGTTGAGCAATCAGCCCCAGCATTTT
once	TRBJ1-5	NA	TRBV19	CASRKSPQGSYYSNQPQHF	TGTGCCAGTAGAAAGAGCCCACAGGGTTCCTACTATAGCAATCAGCCCCAGCATTTT
NA	TRBJ2-7	TRBD1	TRBV10-3	CAISDGTGGDEQYF	TGTGCCATCAGTGACGGGACAGGGGGCGACGAGCAGTACTTC
NA	TRBJ2-7	NA	TRBV7-6	CASSLGDTSYEQYF	TGTGCCAGCAGCTTAGGGGACACGTCCTACGAGCAGTACTTC
NA	TRBJ1-2	TRBD1	TRBV29-1	CRAQETGGDYGYTF	TGCAGAGCTCAAGAGACAGGGGGCGACTATGGCTACACCTTC
NA	TRBJ1-1	TRBD1	TRBV6-6	CASSPGTGKAEAFF	TGTGCCAGCAGTCCCGGGACAGGGAAAGCCGAAGCTTTCTTT
once	TRBJ1-2	NA	TRBV7-8	CASSLAGYGSGYTF	TGTGCCAGCAGCTTAGCGGGGTATGGGAGCGGCTACACCTTC
NA	TRBJ1-1	TRBD1	TRBV7-6	CASSTSRGPGTEAFF	TGTGCCAGCAGCACCTCCAGGGGGCCGGGCACTGAAGCTTTCTTT
NA	TRBJ1-1	NA	TRBV7-3	CASSSGPNTEAFF	TGTGCCAGCAGCTCTGGGCCAAACACTGAAGCTTTCTTT
NA	TRBJ1-1	TRBD1	TRBV15	CATSRVGFSRTGGASTEAFF	TGTGCCACCAGCAGAGTAGGGTTTAGTCGGACAGGGGGCGCGAGCACTGAAGCTTTCTTT
NA	TRBJ2-5	NA	TRBV27	CASSDHRTQTQYF	TGTGCCAGCAGTGATCACCGAACACAGACCCAGTACTTC
NA	TRBJ2-5	TRBD2	TRBV3-1/TRBV3-2	CASSQDAGLAGETQYF	TGTGCCAGCAGCCAAGATGCCGGACTAGCGGGAGAGACCCAGTACTTC
NA	TRBJ1-2	NA	TRBV29-1	CSVETGRNYGYTF	TGCAGCGTTGAGACAGGACGGAACTATGGCTACACCTTC
NA	TRBJ1-1	NA	TRBV18	CASSPRTGENTEAFF	TGTGCCAGCTCACCCCGAACAGGTGAGAACACTGAAGCTTTCTTT
NA	TRBJ1-3	TRBD1	TRBV28	CASSLQTGSGNTIYF	TGTGCCAGCAGTTTGCAGACAGGGTCTGGAAACACCATATATTTT
NA	TRBJ2-2	TRBD2	TRBV7-2	CASSFSGGNTGELFF	TGTGCCAGCAGCTTTAGCGGGGGTAACACCGGGGAGCTGTTTTTT
once	TRBJ1-1	NA	TRBV29-1	CSVEDREENTEAFF	TGCAGCGTTGAAGATCGAGAGGAGAACACTGAAGCTTTCTTT
NA	TRBJ2-1	NA	TRBV28	CASSFRQDAYNEQFF	TGTGCCAGCAGTTTCCGACAGGATGCCTACAATGAGCAGTTCTTC
NA	TRBJ2-7	TRBD2	TRBV7-8	CASKGWTSGYEQYF	TGTGCCAGCAAGGGATGGACTAGCGGTTACGAGCAGTACTTC
NA	TRBJ2-5	TRBD1	TRBV5-6	CASSLQGQGDFGETQYF	TGTGCCAGCAGCTTGCAAGGACAGGGGGATTTTGGAGAGACCCAGTACTTC
NA	TRBJ2-2	TRBD2	TRBV7-3	CASSEGLAGNTGELFF	TGTGCCAGCAGCGAGGGACTAGCGGGGAACACCGGGGAGCTGTTTTTT
NA	TRBJ1-5	TRBD1	TRBV30	CAWSVSSGGRNQPQHF	TGTGCCTGGAGTGTAAGTTCAGGGGGCCGTAATCAGCCCCAGCATTTT
NA	TRBJ2-3	NA	TRBV30	CAWTWRGTDTQYF	TGTGCCTGGACTTGGAGGGGCACAGATACGCAGTATTTT
once	TRBJ1-2	NA	TRBV13	CASSLQSIGVTF	TGTGCCAGCAGCTTACAGTCAATCGGGGTCACCTTC
once	TRBJ2-1	NA	TRBV9	CASSSRDSYNEQFF	TGTGCCAGCAGCTCCAGGGATTCCTACAATGAGCAGTTCTTC
NA	TRBJ1-2	NA	TRBV9	CASSPYSGVGDEGYTF	TGTGCCAGCAGCCCATACTCGGGGGTCGGGGATGAAGGCTACACCTTC
NA	TRBJ1-6	TRBD1	TRBV9	CASSAPTGDQSPLHF	TGTGCCAGCAGCGCCCCGACAGGGGATCAATCACCCCTCCACTTT
NA	TRBJ1-6	TRBD1	TRBV30	CAWSRQGGNSPLHF	TGTGCCTGGAGCCGACAGGGTGGTAATTCACCCCTCCACTTT
NA	TRBJ1-2	TRBD1	TRBV5-1	CASSPDRDYGYTF	TGCGCCAGCAGCCCGGACAGGGACTATGGCTACACCTTC
NA	TRBJ1-5	NA	TRBV3-1/TRBV3-2	CASSQTGDNQPQHF	TGTGCCAGCAGCCAAACTGGAGATAATCAGCCCCAGCATTTT
NA	TRBJ2-3	NA	TRBV7-3	CASSPSAGVADTQYF	TGTGCCAGCAGCCCCTCGGCAGGGGTGGCAGATACGCAGTATTTT
few	TRBJ2-5	NA	TRBV2	CASGAGSYQETQYF	TGTGCCAGCGGGGCGGGATCATACCAAGAGACCCAGTACTTC